This TCR beta chain was sequenced in a study of blood T cell repertoires in COVID-19. Method: immunoSEQ multiplex PCR; TCRdb's copy keeps in-frame clones and lacks some. The sample records some 320,000 clones, 85% being singletons. The CDR3 spans 12 residues. Trimming took 5 bases from V and 7 from J, leaving 11 bases between them. The germline CDR1 and CDR2 sequences are MNHEY and SVGAGI. The chain links TRBV6-5 to TRBJ1-1, with D possibly TRBD1 on 6 matching bases. The source material was PBMCs or T cells enriched from blood (not recorded which). The sequence derives from a woman in her twenties or thirties who had been exposed to COVID-19. CDR3 sequence reads: CASSLRDNEAFF. DNA for the CDR3: TGTGCCAGCAGTCTACGGGACAATGAAGCTTTCTTT.